These T cell receptor beta chains were read from a single sample in a study of monozygotic twins with inflammatory bowel disease. TCRdb re-called the 5' RACE reads, yielding one record per CDR3 amino acid sequence without DNA. This repertoire includes about 450,000 distinct CDR3 sequences. Sequenced sample: blood. These receptors were taken from a human donor with ulcerative colitis or Crohn's disease, or a healthy co-twin of an affected twin (not recorded which). The CDR3 runs from the conserved cysteine through the conserved F or W.

J gene: TRBJ1-1; V gene: TRBV12-3/TRBV12-4; CDR3 protein: CASSLKFRPEAFF
J gene: TRBJ1-5; V gene: TRBV7-8; CDR3 protein: CASSLEAGREHF
J gene: TRBJ2-2; V gene: TRBV7-9; CDR3 protein: CASSSTGRELFF
J gene: TRBJ1-2; V gene: TRBV29-1; CDR3 protein: CSGVREDYGYTF
J gene: TRBJ2-3; V gene: TRBV7-3; CDR3 protein: CASSAGTPDTQYF
J gene: TRBJ2-2; V gene: TRBV4-3; CDR3 protein: CASSPFGGSTGELFF
J gene: TRBJ2-1; V gene: TRBV11-2; CDR3 protein: CASSSGQSNSYNEQFF
J gene: TRBJ2-2; V gene: TRBV10-3; CDR3 protein: CAIMAGGSTGELFF
J gene: TRBJ1-4; V gene: TRBV12-3/TRBV12-4; CDR3 protein: CASSSLRGTGGETAEKLFF
J gene: TRBJ2-3; V gene: TRBV5-1; CDR3 protein: CASSLVASGNADTQYF
J gene: TRBJ2-3; V gene: TRBV9; CDR3 protein: CASSVGQVSTDTQYF
J gene: TRBJ2-7; V gene: TRBV29-1; CDR3 protein: CSVGPSYEQYF
J gene: TRBJ1-5; V gene: TRBV19; CDR3 protein: CASRAQGAAQPQHF
J gene: TRBJ2-3; V gene: TRBV7-3; CDR3 protein: CASSLNMADTQYF
J gene: TRBJ1-1; V gene: TRBV2; CDR3 protein: CASSEARGAFF
J gene: TRBJ2-7; V gene: TRBV25-1; CDR3 protein: CASSDSGYGREQYF
J gene: TRBJ2-4; V gene: TRBV11-3; CDR3 protein: CASSYPGQGAIFGKNIQYF
J gene: TRBJ2-1; V gene: TRBV20-1; CDR3 protein: CSAQWRLAGAPEQFF
J gene: TRBJ2-7; V gene: TRBV20-1; CDR3 protein: CSARESGTGYYEQYF
J gene: TRBJ2-2; V gene: TRBV24-1; CDR3 protein: CATSGSTGELFF